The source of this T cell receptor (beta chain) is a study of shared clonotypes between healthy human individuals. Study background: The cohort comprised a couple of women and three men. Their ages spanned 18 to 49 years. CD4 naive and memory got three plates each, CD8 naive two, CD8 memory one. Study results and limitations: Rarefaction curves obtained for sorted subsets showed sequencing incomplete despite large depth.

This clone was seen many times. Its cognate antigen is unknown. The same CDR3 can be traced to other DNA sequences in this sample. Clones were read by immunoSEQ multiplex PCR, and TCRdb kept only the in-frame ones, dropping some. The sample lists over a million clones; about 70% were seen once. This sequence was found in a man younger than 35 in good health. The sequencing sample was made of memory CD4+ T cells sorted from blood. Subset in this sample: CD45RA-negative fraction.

Here the CDR3 DNA reads TGTGCCAGCAGTTTAGGGGATCGTCAGCCCCAGCATTTT. It specifies CASSLGDRQPQHF. The J gene is TRBJ1-5, the V gene TRBV28; D ambiguous. Germline V gene sequence: CDR1 MDHEN, CDR2 SYDVKM. Trimming shortened V by 2 bases and J by 6 bases, and 8 bases separated the two germline ends. The CDR3 runs 13 residues.